This T cell receptor beta chain was sequenced for a study of CD8 T cells in ankylosing spondylitis. Broader study findings: About 8 highly homologous variants made up a TCR beta motif, and this motif appeared characteristic of ankylosing spondylitis blood. Earlier literature documents some of the motif variants in reactive arthritis synovial fluid and blood. CD8+ cells made up the disease-linked clones, which were relatively rare in peripheral blood. The study looked at matched synovial fluid samples from ankylosing spondylitis patients. Disease-linked clones were reported to be significantly enriched there.

Quantitative barcoded 5'-RACE was used to prepare TCR beta libraries. TCRdb reprocessed the 5' RACE reads via MiXCR and lists one record per CDR3 protein. The data contain fewer than 750,000 distinct CDR3 sequences, roughly 19% of them singletons. Deletions cut 6 bases from V and 3 bases from J, with 24 bases between. The CDR3 loop spans 17 amino acids. A few counts support this clonotype. Its matching antigen is unknown. The sequence derives from a male donor with ankylosing spondylitis. The chain carries TRBV12-3 or TRBV12-4 and TRBJ2-7; D could derive from TRBD1 or TRBD2 (5 bases each). The sample taken for sequencing was blood, either unsorted or a sorted T cell fraction (not recorded which). The CDR3 coding sequence is TGTGCCAGCAGCCTAGGGCGCAACCGGGACCGGCTCTACGAGCAGTACTTC. It specifies CASSLGRNRDRLYEQYF.